Reported below is one T cell receptor beta chain. Its target is unknown. The CDR3 totals 16 residues. Per germline, CDR1 MNHNS and CDR2 SASEGT. Researchers prepared the TRB cDNA libraries using 5' RACE with UMI labels. Following a re-call of the 5' RACE reads, TCRdb has one entry per CDR3 protein and lacks DNA. The data show 55,000 to 75,000 distinct CDR3 sequences, and the top ten clones hold approximately 0.71%. This entry belongs to a study of CXCR3-negative and CXCR3-positive naive CD8 T cells. Study-wide findings and caveats: Compared with CXCR3-negative naive cells, CXCR3-positive naive cells showed more hydrophobic TRB CDR3s.

Sequencing was performed on naive CXCR3+ CD8+ T cells from blood. The sample's subset: CD45RO-CCR7+CD27+CD95- naive CD8+ T cells expressing CXCR3 (TNR3+). The chain links TRBV6-1 to TRBJ2-6. The sequence was obtained from a human donor in good health. Some clones in this sample may be carry-over from other donors' samples. CDR3 protein: CASSELSGSGANVLTF.